The clone carrying this T cell receptor beta chain appeared a single time. A Seattle source enrolled patients during active infection and followed them longitudinally. This entry belongs to a study of blood T cell repertoires in COVID-19. As originally analysed: Counts of nucleated cells, estimated from reference gene primer amplification, were obtained. Repertoires were generated with immunoSEQ multiplex PCR, while TCRdb's copy carries only in-frame clones and drops some. V, J and clone size derive from that table, while D and trimming were established from the DNA sequence. Here the sample spans 150,000 to 170,000 clones, about 85% being singletons. Sequences were obtained from peripheral blood. The TCR was taken from a woman in her sixties or seventies with COVID-19, enrolled during active disease.

The CDR3 DNA reads TGTGCCACCAGCAGAGATGCGGACAGGAAGAATTCACCCCTCCACTTT. Its translation: CATSRDADRKNSPLHF. The chain has TRBV15 and TRBJ1-6; TRBD1 matches 7 bases. Germline values: CDR1 LNHNV, CDR2 YYDKDF (reference sequence). The length of the CDR3 is 16 residues. V shed 0 bases and J 7 bases; nucleotides not matched to a gene: 6.